These 8 T cell receptor beta chains share one sample of origin, sequenced in a study of neoadjuvant anti-PD-1 for oral cavity cancer. Here immunoSEQ multiplex PCR was the method, and the copy in TCRdb shows in-frame clones only, minus some. The sample lists about 14,000 clones; 70% to 80% were seen once. Sequenced here: PBMCs, sampled before nivolumab (anti-PD-1) treatment. The receptors were gathered from a person aged 40 to 85 with oral cavity squamous cell carcinoma.

A single count supports this clone. The CDR3 sequence: CASSLDGAGPMDEQFF. The CDR3 DNA sequence: TGCGCCAGCAGCTTGGATGGGGCAGGTCCGATGGATGAGCAGTTCTTC. J is TRBJ2-1 and V is TRBV5-1, with D possibly being TRBD1 (5 bases). CDR3 length: 16 residues. CDR1 and CDR2 from the germline V gene are SGHRS and YFSETQ. The V gene lost 0 bases and the J gene lost 8 bases, with 18 bases spanning the gap.

This sequence joins TRBV6-5 and TRBJ2-7; 7 bases line up with TRBD1. This CDR3 has 14 amino acids. V gave up 6 bases and J gave up 4 bases; unmatched junction bases: 9. Per germline, CDR1 MNHEY and CDR2 SVGAGI. CDR3 in DNA: TGTGCCAGCAGGAGAGGGGGCCCCGATTACGAGCAGTACTTC. Its protein is CASRRGGPDYEQYF.

The V call is TRBV12-5, the J call TRBJ1-5; no definite D call. Germline values: CDR1 LGHNT, CDR2 FRNRAP. Deletions cut 0 bases from V and 2 bases from J, with 11 bases between. This CDR3 is 16 amino acids long. As DNA, the CDR3 is TGTGCTAGTGGTTTGGTAGTCGGGCTTCGCAATCAGCCCCAGCATTTT. Its translation: CASGLVVGLRNQPQHF.

In this sample, this clone turned up a few times. J is TRBJ2-1 and V is TRBV29-1, with 9 bases matching TRBD2. Germline V gene lookup returns CDR1 SQVTM and CDR2 ANQGSEA. V was pared by 6 bases and J by 10 bases, with 13 bases of the junction left unmatched. The CDR3 is 14 residues long. In DNA, the CDR3 is TGCAGCGTCCAGGGCGGGAGGGCCTTAAGGGAGCAGTTCTTC. This codes for CSVQGGRALREQFF.

The genes are TRBV30 and TRBJ1-2; no clear D. This CDR3 has 12 residues. V gave up 4 bases and J gave up 4 bases, with 10 bases separating them. The germline V gene encodes CDR1 GTSNPN and CDR2 SVGIG (reference sequence). CDR3 DNA: TGTGCCTGGATTCCAGTCGCCTATGGCTACACCTTC. Translated: CAWIPVAYGYTF.

The chain recombines TRBV4-2 with TRBJ2-3; TRBD2 matches 8 bases. Germline assignment: CDR1 LGHNA and CDR2 YNFKEQ. CDR3 length: 17 residues. V lost 0 bases, J lost 2 bases, and 7 bases stayed unmatched. CDR3 sequence reads: CASSQEGGGLDTDTQYF. The CDR3, as DNA: TGTGCCAGCAGCCAAGAGGGCGGGGGGCTAGACACAGATACGCAGTATTTT.

The V and J genes are TRBV11-2 and TRBJ2-7; D uncertain. Trimming removed 5 bases at V and 4 bases at J, with 3 bases between. Germline CDR1 reads SGHAT; CDR2 reads FQNNGV. The CDR3 extends over 10 amino acids. CDR3 nucleotide sequence: TGTGCCAGCAGCGGGTACGAGCAGTACTTC. Protein sequence: CASSGYEQYF.

V usage is TRBV7-9 and J usage is TRBJ2-7, with a tentative D call TRBD1 (6 bases). This CDR3 has 16 residues. Per germline, CDR1 SEHNR and CDR2 FQNEAQ (reference sequence). With 5 bases removed from V and 6 bases from J, the gap between germline ends came to 23 bases. CDR3 loop: CASSKHRPGQRGEQYF. The CDR3 nucleotides are TGTGCCAGCAGCAAACATAGACCGGGACAACGGGGCGAGCAGTACTTC.